This T cell receptor beta chain was documented in a study of blood T cell repertoires in COVID-19. In the authors' workflow: Estimation of nucleated cell counts relied on the amplification of reference gene primers. Libraries were prepared by immunoSEQ multiplex PCR; TCRdb keeps only in-frame clonotypes and omits some of them. V and J calls and clone size are copied from that table; D and trimming were computed from the DNA. The repertoire holds about 260,000 clones, with 88% as singletons. CDR1 is MRHNA, CDR2 SNTAGT, per germline. The CDR3 is 15 residues long. V gave up 2 bases and J gave up 0 bases, with 9 bases separating them.

The receptor was isolated from a human donor in a cohort sampled during active COVID-19. V and J are TRBV6-4 and TRBJ2-3; a possible D gene is TRBD1 (6 bases). The source material was peripheral blood. The CDR3 region is CASSDEDSSTDTQYF. The CDR3 bases are TGTGCCAGCAGTGACGAGGACAGCAGCACAGATACGCAGTATTTT.